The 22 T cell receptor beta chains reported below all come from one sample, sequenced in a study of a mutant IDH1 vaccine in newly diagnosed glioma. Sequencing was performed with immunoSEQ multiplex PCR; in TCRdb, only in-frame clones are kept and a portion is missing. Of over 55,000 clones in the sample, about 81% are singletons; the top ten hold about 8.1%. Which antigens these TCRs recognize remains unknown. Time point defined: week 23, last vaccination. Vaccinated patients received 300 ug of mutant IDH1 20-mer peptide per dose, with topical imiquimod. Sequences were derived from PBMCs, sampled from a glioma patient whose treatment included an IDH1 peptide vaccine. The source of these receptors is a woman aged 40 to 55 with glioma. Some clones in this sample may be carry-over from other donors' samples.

CDR3 DNA: TGTGCCAGCAGCCCCCTCAGCGGGGGAGGCGACGAGCAGTACTTC. Amino acids: CASSPLSGGGDEQYF. The genes are TRBV7-6 and TRBJ2-7; TRBD2 agrees at 8 bases. J gave up 5 bases and V 5 bases, and 11 bases lay outside the gene matches. From germline, CDR1 is SGHVS and CDR2 FNYEAQ. CDR3 length: 15 residues.

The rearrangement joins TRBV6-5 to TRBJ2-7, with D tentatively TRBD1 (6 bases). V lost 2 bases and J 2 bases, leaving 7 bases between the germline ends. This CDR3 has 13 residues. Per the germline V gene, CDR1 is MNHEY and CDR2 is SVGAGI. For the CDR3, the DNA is TGTGCCAGCAGTTACAAGGGGGCCTACGAGCAGTACTTC. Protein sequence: CASSYKGAYEQYF.

CDR3 loop: CASSGDRGREPQHF. For the CDR3, the DNA is TGTGCCAGCAGCGGGGACAGGGGGAGGGAGCCCCAGCATTTT. The genes are TRBV2 and TRBJ1-5; 11 bases map to TRBD1. This CDR3 spans 14 amino acids. Trimming took 6 bases from V and 8 from J; bases not matched to a gene: 6. The germline gives CDR1 SNHLY, CDR2 FYNNEI.

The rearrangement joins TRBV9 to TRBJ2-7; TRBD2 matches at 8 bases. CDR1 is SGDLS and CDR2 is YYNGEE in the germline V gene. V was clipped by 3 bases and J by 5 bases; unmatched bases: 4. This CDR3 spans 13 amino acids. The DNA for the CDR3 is TGTGCCAGCAGCGCGGGACTAGGAGACGAGCAGTACTTC. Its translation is CASSAGLGDEQYF.

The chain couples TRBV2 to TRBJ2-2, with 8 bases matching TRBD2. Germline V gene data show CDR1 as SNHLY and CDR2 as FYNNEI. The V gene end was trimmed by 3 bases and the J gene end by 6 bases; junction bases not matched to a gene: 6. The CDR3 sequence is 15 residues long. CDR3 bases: TGTGCCAGCAGTGACCGAGCGGGGGTGTCCGGGGAGCTGTTTTTT. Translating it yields CASSDRAGVSGELFF. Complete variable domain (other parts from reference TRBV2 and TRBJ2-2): EPEVTQTPSHQVTQMGQEVILRCVPISNHLYFYWYRQILGQKVEFLVSFYNNEISEKSEIFDDQFSVERPDGSNFTLKIRSTKLEDSAMYFCASSDRAGVSGELFFGEGSRLTVL.

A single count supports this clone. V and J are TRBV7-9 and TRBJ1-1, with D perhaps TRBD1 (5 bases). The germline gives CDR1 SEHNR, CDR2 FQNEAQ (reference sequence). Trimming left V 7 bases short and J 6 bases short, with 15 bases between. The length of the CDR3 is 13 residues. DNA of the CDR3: TGTGCCAGCACCACGGGAGGGGTCGCTGAAGCTTTCTTT. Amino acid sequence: CASTTGGVAEAFF.

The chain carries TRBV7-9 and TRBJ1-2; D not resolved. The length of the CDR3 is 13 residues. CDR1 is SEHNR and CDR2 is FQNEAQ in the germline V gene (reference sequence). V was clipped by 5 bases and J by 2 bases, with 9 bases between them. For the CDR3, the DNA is TGTGCCAGCAGCCGTTATGACAACTATGGCTACACCTTC. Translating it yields CASSRYDNYGYTF.

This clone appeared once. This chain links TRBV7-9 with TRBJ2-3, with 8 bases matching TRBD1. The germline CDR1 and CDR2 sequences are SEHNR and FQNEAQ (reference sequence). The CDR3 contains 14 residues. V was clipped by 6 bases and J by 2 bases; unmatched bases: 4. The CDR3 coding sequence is TGTGCCAGCAGTCGACAGGGGAACACAGATACGCAGTATTTT. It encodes CASSRQGNTDTQYF.

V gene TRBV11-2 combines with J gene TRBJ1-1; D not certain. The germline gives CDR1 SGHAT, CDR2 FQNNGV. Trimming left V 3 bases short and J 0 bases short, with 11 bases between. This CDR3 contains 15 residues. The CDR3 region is CASSFPTPMNTEAFF. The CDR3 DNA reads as TGTGCCAGCAGCTTCCCGACACCCATGAACACTGAAGCTTTCTTT.

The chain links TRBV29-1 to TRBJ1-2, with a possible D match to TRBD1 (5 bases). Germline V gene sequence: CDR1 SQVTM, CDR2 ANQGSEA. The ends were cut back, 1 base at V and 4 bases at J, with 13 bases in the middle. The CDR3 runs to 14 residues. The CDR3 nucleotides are TGCAGCGTTGAAGGGGACGGCAGGTCCTATGGCTACACCTTC. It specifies CSVEGDGRSYGYTF.

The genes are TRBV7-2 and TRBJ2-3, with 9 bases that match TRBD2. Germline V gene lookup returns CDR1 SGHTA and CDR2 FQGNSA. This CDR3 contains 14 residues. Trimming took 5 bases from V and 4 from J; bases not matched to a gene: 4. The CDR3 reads CASSPRGGADTQYF. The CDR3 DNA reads TGTGCCAGCAGCCCCCGCGGGGGGGCAGATACGCAGTATTTT.

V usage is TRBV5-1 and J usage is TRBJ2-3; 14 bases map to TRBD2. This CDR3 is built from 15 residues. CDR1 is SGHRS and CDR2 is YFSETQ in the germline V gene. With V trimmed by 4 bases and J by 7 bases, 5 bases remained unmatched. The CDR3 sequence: CASSTGTSGGYTQYF. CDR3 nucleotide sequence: TGCGCCAGCAGCACCGGGACTAGCGGGGGTTATACGCAGTATTTT.

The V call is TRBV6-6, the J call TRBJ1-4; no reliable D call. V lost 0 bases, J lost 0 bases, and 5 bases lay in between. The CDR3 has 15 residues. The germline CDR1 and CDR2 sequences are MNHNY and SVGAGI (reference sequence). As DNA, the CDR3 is TGTGCCAGCAGTTACTCCACGGCAACTAATGAAAAACTGTTTTTT. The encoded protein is CASSYSTATNEKLFF.

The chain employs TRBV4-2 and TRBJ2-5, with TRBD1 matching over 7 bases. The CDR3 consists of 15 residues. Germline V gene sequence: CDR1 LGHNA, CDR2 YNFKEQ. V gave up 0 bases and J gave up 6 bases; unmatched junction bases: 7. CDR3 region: CASSQDSRGLKTQYF. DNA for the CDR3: TGTGCCAGCAGCCAAGATTCGAGGGGGCTGAAGACCCAGTACTTC.

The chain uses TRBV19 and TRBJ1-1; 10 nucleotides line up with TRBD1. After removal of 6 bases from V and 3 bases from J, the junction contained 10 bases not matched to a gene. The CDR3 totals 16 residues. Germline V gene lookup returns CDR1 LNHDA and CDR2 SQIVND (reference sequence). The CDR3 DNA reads TGTGCCAGTAGCCCGACAGGGGGCAACCGCCACACTGAAGCTTTCTTT. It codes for CASSPTGGNRHTEAFF.

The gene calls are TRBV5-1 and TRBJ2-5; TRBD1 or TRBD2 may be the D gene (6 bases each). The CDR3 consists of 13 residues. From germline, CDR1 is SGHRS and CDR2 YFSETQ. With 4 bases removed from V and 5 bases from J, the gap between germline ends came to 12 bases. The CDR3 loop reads CASSRGGSETQYF. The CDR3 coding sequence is TGCGCCAGCAGCCGAGGGGGGTCGGAGACCCAGTACTTC.

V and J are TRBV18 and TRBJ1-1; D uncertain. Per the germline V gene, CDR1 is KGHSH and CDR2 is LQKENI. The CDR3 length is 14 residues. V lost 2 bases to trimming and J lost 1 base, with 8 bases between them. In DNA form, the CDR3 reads TGTGCCAGCTCACCAGGTGGATCGAACACTGAAGCTTTCTTT. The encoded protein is CASSPGGSNTEAFF.

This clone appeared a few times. The CDR3 bases are TGTGCCAGCAGTATCCAGAACAATCAGCCCCAGCATTTT. Protein: CASSIQNNQPQHF. This chain connects TRBV27 to TRBJ1-5; D call uncertain. Trimming stripped 5 bases from V and 3 bases from J, with 8 bases between. Per the germline V gene, CDR1 is MNHEY and CDR2 is SMNVEV (reference sequence). This CDR3 spans 13 amino acids.

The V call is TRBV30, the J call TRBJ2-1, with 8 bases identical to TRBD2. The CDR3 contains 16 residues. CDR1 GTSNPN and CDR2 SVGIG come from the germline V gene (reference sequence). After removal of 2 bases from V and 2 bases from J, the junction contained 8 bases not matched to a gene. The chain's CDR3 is CAWSLASGLPYNEQFF. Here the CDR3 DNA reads TGTGCCTGGAGTCTGGCTAGCGGGCTCCCCTACAATGAGCAGTTCTTC.

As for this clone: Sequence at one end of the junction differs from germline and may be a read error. The CDR3: CASSLKSTSGTDTQYF. Here the CDR3 DNA reads TGTGCTAGCAGCTTAAAGTCAACTAGCGGCACAGATACGCAGTATTTT. The chain carries TRBV7-7 and TRBJ2-3; 7 nucleotides line up with TRBD2. The CDR3 loop spans 16 amino acids. From germline, CDR1 is SSHAT and CDR2 FNYEAQ (reference sequence).

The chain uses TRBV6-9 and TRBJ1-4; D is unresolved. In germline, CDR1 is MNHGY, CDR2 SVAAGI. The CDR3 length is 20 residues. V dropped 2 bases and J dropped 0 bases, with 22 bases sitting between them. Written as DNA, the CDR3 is TGTGCCAGCAGTTATCGCCGCAGAAGGTCGGTTAACACAACTAATGAAAAACTGTTTTTT. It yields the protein CASSYRRRRSVNTTNEKLFF.

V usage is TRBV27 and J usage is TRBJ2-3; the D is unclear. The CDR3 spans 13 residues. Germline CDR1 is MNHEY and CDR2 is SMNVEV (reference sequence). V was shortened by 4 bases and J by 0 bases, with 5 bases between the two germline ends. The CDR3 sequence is CASSYLSTDTQYF. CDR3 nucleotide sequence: TGTGCCAGCAGTTACCTGAGCACAGATACGCAGTATTTT.